The clone carrying this TCR beta chain was found a few times. The time point: blood 2 weeks post-SBRT. Treatment noted: 15 Gy SBRT to primary tumor, nephrectomy 4 weeks later. The data were obtained in a study of radiation and T cells in renal cell carcinoma. Germline V lookup: CDR1 GTSNPN, CDR2 SVGIG (reference sequence). This CDR3 is 13 amino acids long. The V and J ends lost 2 bases and 1 base respectively, with 6 bases between them. Profiling relied on immunoSEQ multiplex PCR, and the TCRdb table lists in-frame clones only, not all of them. The sample holds tens of thousands of clones, about 80% seen once.

The source of this sequence is a man between 60 and 75 years old with renal cell carcinoma. This sequence joins TRBV30 and TRBJ1-5; the D is unclear. Sequenced here: blood, sampled from a patient whose treatment included radiotherapy and nephrectomy. This chain's CDR3 is CAWSRDSNQPQHF. Written as DNA, the CDR3 is TGTGCCTGGAGTAGAGACAGCAATCAGCCCCAGCATTTT.